What follows are 20 T cell receptor beta chains derived from one specimen sequenced in a study of shared clonotypes between healthy human individuals. Method: immunoSEQ multiplex PCR; TCRdb's copy keeps in-frame clones and lacks some. The sample contains fewer than 1.6 million clones, approximately 98.5% of which appear only once. The sequencing input was naive CD4+ T cells sorted from blood. Subset indicated: CD45RA+ positively selected. These receptors were obtained from a man younger than 45 in good health.

The CDR3 sequence is CASSVWTVTSNQPQHF. The CDR3 region has the DNA TGTGCCAGCAGTGTGTGGACGGTTACTAGCAATCAGCCCCAGCATTTT. The chain recombines TRBV6-1 with TRBJ1-5; no clear D gene. Trimming removed 4 bases at V and 0 bases at J, with 13 bases between. This CDR3 is 16 amino acids long. The germline V gene has CDR1 MNHNS and CDR2 SASEGT.

The rearrangement links TRBV6-5 to TRBJ2-3; 11 bases line up with TRBD1. The CDR3 consists of 14 residues. V lost 6 bases and J lost 8; bases outside the gene matches: 7. Germline values: CDR1 MNHEY, CDR2 SVGAGI. The DNA for the CDR3 is TGTGCCAGCAGCCGAGGACAGGGGGCGGGTACGCAGTATTTT. Its protein product is CASSRGQGAGTQYF.

This chain links TRBV28 with TRBJ1-5; D ambiguous. The CDR3 is 14 residues long. The germline V gene has CDR1 MDHEN and CDR2 SYDVKM. V lost 6 bases, J lost 0 bases, and 9 bases lay in between. CDR3 nucleotide sequence: TGTGCCAGCAGGAGTGTTAATAGCAATCAGCCCCAGCATTTT. Translation: CASRSVNSNQPQHF.

The chain uses TRBV10-3 and TRBJ2-2; 12 bases are shared with TRBD2. The CDR3 is 14 residues long. CDR1 is ENHRY and CDR2 is SYGVKD in the germline V gene. V trimming: 10 bases; J trimming: 6 bases; junction bases outside the gene matches: 6. The CDR3 DNA follows: TGTGCCACCACGGGACTAGCGGGCCCCGGGGAGCTGTTTTTT. This codes for CATTGLAGPGELFF.

This clone was seen once. The V and J genes are TRBV2 and TRBJ1-5, with 7 bases identical to TRBD1. The CDR3 totals 15 residues. Germline V gene sequence: CDR1 SNHLY, CDR2 FYNNEI. Losses at the gene ends were 5 bases for V and 5 bases for J; bases not matched to a gene: 9. CDR3 protein: CASSPTGLRDQPQHF. The CDR3 bases are TGTGCCAGCAGTCCGACAGGGCTGAGGGATCAGCCCCAGCATTTT. The full variable domain, in which reference TRBV2 and TRBJ1-5 provide the parts outside the CDR3, is EPEVTQTPSHQVTQMGQEVILRCVPISNHLYFYWYRQILGQKVEFLVSFYNNEISEKSEIFDDQFSVERPDGSNFTLKIRSTKLEDSAMYFCASSPTGLRDQPQHFGDGTRLSIL.

This rearrangement joins TRBV10-2 to TRBJ2-1, with TRBD2 identical over 14 bases. With V trimmed by 4 bases and J by 3 bases, 5 bases remained unmatched. Germline CDR1 and CDR2: WSHSY and SAAADI. There are 17 residues in the CDR3. The CDR3 nucleotides are TGCGCCAGCAGTGGTTCGGGACTAGCGGGAGTCTACAATGAGCAGTTCTTC. As protein: CASSGSGLAGVYNEQFF.

The chain joins TRBV7-2 to TRBJ1-2, with a weak D call TRBD1 (6 bases). The CDR3 covers 13 residues. Trimming removed 3 bases at V and 7 bases at J, with 12 bases between. Germline V gene lookup returns CDR1 SGHTA and CDR2 FQGNSA. CDR3: CASSFRDNTGYTF. The DNA of the CDR3 is TGTGCCAGCAGCTTCCGGGACAACACTGGCTACACCTTC.

In this sample, this clone turned up a few times. In the same sample, other DNA sequences code for this CDR3. The CDR3 bases are TGTGCCAGCAGCTTAGTTGGCGGCACCGGGGAGCTGTTTTTT. This sequence encodes CASSLVGGTGELFF. The rearrangement links TRBV7-2 to TRBJ2-2; D gene ambiguous. Germline V gene data show CDR1 as SGHTA and CDR2 as FQGNSA. CDR3 length equals 14 residues. Trimming removed 1 base from V and 4 bases from J, with 7 bases in between.

J is TRBJ2-2 and V is TRBV4-3; 13 nucleotides match TRBD2. CDR1 is LGHNA and CDR2 is YSLEER in the germline V gene. Trimming took 1 base from V and 3 from J; bases not matched to a gene: 5. The CDR3 length is 18 residues. The CDR3 region has the DNA TGCGCCAGCAGCCAAGGCCTACTAGCGGGAGGGGACACCGGGGAGCTGTTTTTT. Translation: CASSQGLLAGGDTGELFF.

This chain uses TRBV7-6 with TRBJ2-5; possibly TRBD1 for D (6 bases). Germline loops: CDR1 SGHVS, CDR2 FNYEAQ. This CDR3 spans 15 amino acids. Trimming left V 0 bases short and J 3 bases short, with 11 bases between. The CDR3 reads CASSLAGHSKETQYF. The CDR3 nucleotides read TGTGCCAGCAGCTTAGCGGGACACTCAAAAGAGACCCAGTACTTC.

Here the CDR3 DNA reads TGTGCCAGCTCACCTATTCCCCCGAGTTCCCGGGACTACGAGCAGTACTTC. It is translated as CASSPIPPSSRDYEQYF. The chain employs TRBV18 and TRBJ2-7, with D maybe TRBD2 (5 bases). CDR1 KGHSH and CDR2 LQKENI come from the germline V gene. The CDR3 totals 17 residues. V gave up 3 bases and J gave up 3 bases, with 21 bases separating them.

This chain links TRBV11-2 with TRBJ2-7; D uncertain. CDR1 is SGHAT and CDR2 is FQNNGV in the germline V gene. This CDR3 is built from 12 residues. The V gene lost 1 base and the J gene lost 2 bases, with 3 bases spanning the gap. The CDR3, as DNA: TGTGCCAGCAGCTTAGTTACCTACGAGCAGTACTTC. Translation: CASSLVTYEQYF.

J is TRBJ1-2 and V is TRBV29-1; D is uncertain. Germline loops: CDR1 SQVTM, CDR2 ANQGSEA. The CDR3 spans 12 residues. The V end lost 4 bases, the J end lost 1 base, and 7 bases lay between the germline ends. The CDR3 sequence: CSVGLSNYGYTF. The CDR3 DNA reads as TGCAGCGTTGGACTCAGTAACTATGGCTACACCTTC.

The V and J genes are TRBV14 and TRBJ1-4; D gene unclear. From germline, CDR1 is SGHDN and CDR2 FVKESK. V gave up 5 bases and J gave up 1 base, with 14 bases separating them. The CDR3 is 16 amino acids. CDR3: CASSSRTHLTNEKLFF. The CDR3 DNA reads as TGTGCCAGCAGCTCCCGAACCCATTTAACTAATGAAAAACTGTTTTTT.

A note on this clone: Additional DNA sequences in this sample encode the identical CDR3. The rearrangement uses TRBV18 and TRBJ1-3, with D hard to call. Germline V gives CDR1 KGHSH, CDR2 LQKENI. This CDR3 comprises 12 residues. V was shortened by 3 bases and J by 4 bases, with 4 bases between the two germline ends. This CDR3 reads CASSPEGNTIYF. The CDR3 DNA follows: TGTGCCAGCTCACCTGAAGGAAACACCATATATTTT.

Regarding this clone: This CDR3 is also generated by other DNA sequences in the sample. The rearrangement uses TRBV9 and TRBJ2-3; TRBD1 might be the D (6 bases). The CDR3 covers 15 residues. The V gene lost 0 bases and the J gene lost 0 bases, with 8 bases spanning the gap. Germline CDR1 and CDR2: SGDLS and YYNGEE. As DNA, the CDR3 is TGTGCCAGCAGCGTAGGAGGACAGAGCACAGATACGCAGTATTTT. Translated: CASSVGGQSTDTQYF.

The rearrangement uses TRBV4-1 and TRBJ2-1, with 8 nucleotides matching TRBD2. The CDR3 loop spans 13 amino acids. Germline V gene lookup returns CDR1 MGHRA and CDR2 YSYEKL. J was trimmed by 8 bases and V by 7 bases; bases with no gene match: 7. The CDR3 loop reads CASTGGRGDEQFF. The CDR3 nucleotides read TGCGCCAGCACGGGAGGGAGGGGCGATGAGCAGTTCTTC.

The V gene is TRBV9, the J gene TRBJ2-5; TRBD1 agrees at 9 bases. V lost 4 bases and J lost 1; bases outside the gene matches: 8. The CDR3 sequence is 16 residues long. Germline V gene lookup returns CDR1 SGDLS and CDR2 YYNGEE. The CDR3 protein is CASSHSAGQGQETQYF. The CDR3 DNA is TGTGCCAGCAGCCACTCGGCGGGACAGGGCCAAGAGACCCAGTACTTC.

The chain has TRBV10-2 and TRBJ2-7; 11 positions match TRBD1. The length of the CDR3 is 13 residues. V shed 10 bases and J 6 bases; nucleotides not matched to a gene: 8. Germline V CDR1 and CDR2: WSHSY, SAAADI. This CDR3 reads CATSDRGLSEQYF. CDR3 in DNA: TGCGCCACCTCGGACAGGGGGCTTTCCGAGCAGTACTTC.

The rearrangement links TRBV4-3 to TRBJ2-2, with 13 bases lining up with TRBD2. This CDR3 spans 21 amino acids. V lost 2 bases to trimming and J lost 6 bases; unmatched junction nucleotides: 18. From germline, CDR1 is LGHNA and CDR2 YSLEER. The CDR3 spells CASSQLTAGQGLAGVAGELFF. As DNA, the CDR3 is TGCGCCAGCAGCCAACTCACCGCGGGACAAGGACTAGCGGGAGTGGCCGGGGAGCTGTTTTTT.